A selection of T cell receptor beta chains follows, all from one sample in a study of T cell repertoires in cytomegalovirus infection. TCRdb passed the reads through MiXCR, listing each CDR3 protein once. The sample includes about a million distinct CDR3 sequences, approximately 32% seen only once; the top ten take around an eighth. Their specific antigens are unknown. Sequencing used cultured CD8+ T cells from PBMCs, obtained from culture after CMV antigen stimulation. These TCRs come from a human donor in good health (CMV status not recorded). Some clones in this sample may be carry-over from other donors' samples. CDR3s leave out the opening cysteine and the closing phenylalanine or tryptophan. For some rows the clone size is stated as once, few or many, or as a class when expanded; others skip it.

V gene	clone size	J gene	CDR3 protein
TRBV5-1	-	TRBJ1-3	ASSKDASSGNTIY
TRBV7-9	-	TRBJ2-3	ASSSPIGTDTQF
TRBV12-5	few	TRBJ1-1	ASDPVNTEAF
TRBV7-9	few	TRBJ1-1	ASSLMGDYTEAF
TRBV6-5	few	TRBJ2-3	ASSYSGGPGTDTQY
TRBV7-9	-	TRBJ2-1	VSSPGASLTNEQF
TRBV27	-	TRBJ2-3	ASSFFSPLAIVTDTQY
TRBV27	-	TRBJ1-6	ASSLRGRNSPLH
TRBV14	few	TRBJ2-4	ASSLRDGQNIQY
TRBV5-1	few	TRBJ1-2	ASSSETAWGFYGYT
TRBV27	few	TRBJ2-3	ASSFGTSTDTQY
TRBV15	few	TRBJ1-1	ATSSLDRADTEAF
TRBV6-1	-	TRBJ1-5	ASSEFKDSNQPQH
TRBV19	few	TRBJ2-2	ASSIQPRNTGELF
TRBV6-6	few	TRBJ2-3	ATGLGSTDTQY
TRBV2	-	TRBJ2-3	ASSEKLWGPDTQY
TRBV7-9	-	TRBJ1-1	ASSLAWDGFLNTEAF
TRBV20-1	-	TRBJ2-1	SAELAGEYNEQF
TRBV6-5	-	TRBJ2-7	ASSYSRGHEQH
TRBV6-5	-	TRBJ2-3	ASSYLLAGTDTQY
TRBV2	-	TRBJ1-2	ASSEDSFNYGYT
TRBV7-6	few	TRBJ1-2	ASSLGQGGIYGYT
TRBV28	few	TRBJ1-1	ASSLLRLGMNTEAF
TRBV20-1	-	TRBJ1-2	SAQGSGYYGYT
TRBV6-6	-	TRBJ2-3	ASSIRTSEGTDTQY
TRBV6-6	-	TRBJ2-3	ASSYKRSTDTQY
TRBV10-2	-	TRBJ2-1	ASRASTGSYNEQF
TRBV5-3	-	TRBJ2-5	ASSLDGRQETQY
TRBV7-9	-	TRBJ2-1	ANSSSFQGSYNEQF
TRBV20-1	-	TRBJ2-7	SARDPLGFKQSGGAYEQY
TRBV12-3/TRBV12-4	few	TRBJ2-3	ASSLVLGTTDTQY
TRBV6-5	-	TRBJ2-2	ASSYSPSENTGELF
TRBV7-9	-	TRBJ1-1	ASSPSGEPEAF
TRBV3-1	few	TRBJ1-2	ASSQNNGYT
TRBV7-2	many	TRBJ1-5	ASSLRPIGASNQPQH
TRBV27	few	TRBJ2-7	ASSLVAGAYEQY
TRBV7-8	few	TRBJ2-3	ASSFGLAGADTQY
TRBV6-1	-	TRBJ1-4	AGQGFDEKLF
TRBV7-9	-	TRBJ2-1	ASSPEAHYNEQF
TRBV6-2/TRBV6-3	many	TRBJ1-1	ASSWTGVAEAF
TRBV7-3	many	TRBJ2-4	ASSPSGENIQY
TRBV12-3/TRBV12-4	few	TRBJ2-3	ASSPGLRDTDTQY
TRBV7-9	-	TRBJ1-3	ASSLVDPASGNTIY
TRBV6-1	many	TRBJ1-2	ASSDRTGIGYT
TRBV28	-	TRBJ1-1	ASSLAGDGVYTEAF
TRBV7-8	-	TRBJ2-1	ASSFDTGGYYNEQF
TRBV12-3/TRBV12-4	-	TRBJ2-3	ASTLRVAVSTDTQY
TRBV12-3/TRBV12-4	-	TRBJ2-3	ASRPDMTDTQY
TRBV7-8	-	TRBJ1-2	ASSLPGTLDGYT
TRBV7-9	many	TRBJ1-1	ASSPTSLGSNTEAF
TRBV12-3/TRBV12-4	-	TRBJ1-2	ASGPGGEGYT
TRBV5-1	-	TRBJ1-3	ASREPGAGNTIY
TRBV6-2/TRBV6-3	few	TRBJ1-2	ASSYPPAAGEDGYT
TRBV7-2	many	TRBJ1-1	ASSFLGEEIEAF
TRBV12-5	-	TRBJ1-1	ASGLTQGSNTEAF
TRBV6-8	few	TRBJ2-1	ASSYQRTLFNEQF
TRBV12-3/TRBV12-4	-	TRBJ2-2	ASRPGAGGRNANTGELF
TRBV12-3/TRBV12-4	-	TRBJ2-3	ASSQGTLSSTDTQY
TRBV12-3/TRBV12-4	many	TRBJ1-6	ASSFQIDRAPQANNSPLH